Below, 2 T cell receptor beta chains from the same sample are listed, as sequenced in a study of blood T cell repertoires in COVID-19. Libraries were prepared by immunoSEQ multiplex PCR; TCRdb keeps only in-frame clonotypes and omits some of them. The data contain fewer than 350,000 clones, 88% of them singletons. The sequencing sample was made of PBMCs or T cells enriched from blood (not recorded which). The receptors here all came from a woman between 25 and 40 years old who had recovered from COVID-19.

This clone occurred a few times. The V and J genes are TRBV7-9 and TRBJ2-3; D gene uncertain. V lost 8 bases and J lost 5, with 8 bases in between. CDR3 length equals 11 residues. The V gene's germline CDR1 is SEHNR and CDR2 FQNEAQ (reference sequence). The CDR3 nucleotides read TGTGCCAGCGGCAAGAAAGATACGCAGTATTTT. It specifies CASGKKDTQYF.

The chain recombines TRBV27 with TRBJ2-7, with TRBD2 matching 7 bases. Germline V gives CDR1 MNHEY, CDR2 SMNVEV (reference sequence). This CDR3 is built from 15 residues. J gave up 0 bases and V 4 bases, and 6 bases lay outside the gene matches. The CDR3 DNA reads as TGTGCCAGCAGTTCGGCTTGGGACTACTCCTACGAGCAGTACTTC. Amino acid sequence: CASSSAWDYSYEQYF.